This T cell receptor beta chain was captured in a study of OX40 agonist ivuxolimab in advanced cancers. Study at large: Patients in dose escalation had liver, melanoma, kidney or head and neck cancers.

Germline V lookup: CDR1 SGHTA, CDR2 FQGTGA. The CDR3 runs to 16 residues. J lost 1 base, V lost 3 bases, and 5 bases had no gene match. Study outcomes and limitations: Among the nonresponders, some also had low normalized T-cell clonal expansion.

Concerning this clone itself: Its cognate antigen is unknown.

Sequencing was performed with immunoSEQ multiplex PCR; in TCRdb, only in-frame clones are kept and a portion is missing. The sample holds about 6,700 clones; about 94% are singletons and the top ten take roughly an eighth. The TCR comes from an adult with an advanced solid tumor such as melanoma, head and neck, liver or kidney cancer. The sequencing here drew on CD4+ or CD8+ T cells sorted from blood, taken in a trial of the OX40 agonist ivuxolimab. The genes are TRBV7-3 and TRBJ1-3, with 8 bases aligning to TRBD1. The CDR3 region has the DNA TGTGCCAGCAGCTTCCTAGGACAGGGATCTGGAAACACCATATATTTT. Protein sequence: CASSFLGQGSGNTIYF.